The TCR beta chain described here comes from a study of T cell responses to AZD1222 COVID-19 vaccine. General study points: Samples come after the peak T cell response, not at day 14. White British people made up most donors, females outnumbered males, and clonal diversity was possibly underestimated. An increase in Spike-specific TCR breadth and depth was observed after two AZD1222 doses. Spike-wide vaccine-associated CD4 TCRs dominated at 160-218 and 743-854.

In the case of this clone: Its antigen is unknown.

TCRdb keeps only in-frame clones here, not all; method: immunoSEQ multiplex PCR. This sample carries approximately 81,000 clones, over 80% of them seen once, and the ten largest clones take less than 5.5%. V lost 0 bases, J lost 3 bases, and 2 bases stayed unmatched. Germline V gene data show CDR1 as LNHNV and CDR2 as YYDKDF (reference sequence). The CDR3 extends over 15 amino acids. The specimen was peripheral blood, collected on day 0 of MenACWY control vaccination. The clonotype was recovered from an adult in good health. The chain couples TRBV15 to TRBJ2-1, with 7 bases lining up with TRBD1. CDR3 residues: CATSREAGGYNEQFF. For the CDR3, the DNA is TGTGCCACCAGCAGAGAAGCAGGGGGCTACAATGAGCAGTTCTTC.